This T cell receptor beta chain was found in a study of blood T cell repertoires in COVID-19. Study details: Material from acute and convalescent COVID-19 was sourced from the United States, Italy and Spain. T cells, B-cell-depleted T cells, or PBMCs provided the cDNA or gDNA that served as material.

In the authors' methods: Researchers report that nucleated cell counts were estimated from reference gene primer amplification. Method: immunoSEQ multiplex PCR; TCRdb's copy keeps in-frame clones and lacks some. For V, J and clone size, that table is used; D and trimming come from the DNA. This table holds about 83,000 clones, about 88% found once. Trimming removed 5 bases from V and 5 bases from J, with 15 bases in between. Germline V gives CDR1 LNHDA, CDR2 SQIVND (reference sequence). The CDR3 covers 14 residues. The clonotype comes from a man aged 80 or over with active or convalescent COVID-19. Material for sequencing was peripheral blood. The chain employs TRBV19 and TRBJ2-5, with D perhaps TRBD2 (7 bases). As DNA, the CDR3 is TGTGCCAGTAGTGCTTTAGGGGGGGCGGAGACCCAGTACTTC. Translation: CASSALGGAETQYF. The variable domain in full, completed from reference TRBV19 and TRBJ2-5, reads DGGITQSPKYLFRKEGQNVTLSCEQNLNHDAMYWYRQDPGQGLRLIYYSQIVNDFQKGDIAEGYSVSREKKESFPLTVTSAQKNPTAFYLCASSALGGAETQYFGPGTRLLVL.